The clone carrying this T cell receptor (beta chain) came up a few times. The target antigen is unknown. MiXCR, run by TCRdb on the 5' RACE reads, gives a single entry per CDR3 protein. The profile shows 500,000 to 600,000 distinct CDR3 sequences, 20% to 25% of them singletons. This record comes from a study of identical twins. Regarding the study as a whole: The study based its conclusions on cross-sectional statistical analysis and did not follow the same donors.

This sample also belongs to another study, concerning T cells expressing NK-cell markers. That source notes: The CD3+CD56-NKG2C+ fraction of a few donors was also led by these clonotypes.

This clonotype was obtained from a young woman in good health. Sequencing was performed on CD4+ T cells sorted from blood.

The CDR3 DNA follows: TGCGCCAGCCAGCGCCAAGGGGCCCGGAGCTCCTACGAGCAGTACTTC. This gives the protein CASQRQGARSSYEQYF. The V gene is TRBV5-1, the J gene TRBJ2-7; possible D gene TRBD1, 5 bases. The V and J ends lost 7 bases and 0 bases respectively, with 20 bases between them. CDR3 length: 16 amino acids. CDR1 and CDR2 (germline): SGHRS, YFSETQ.